Below, 2 T cell receptor beta chains from the same sample are listed, as sequenced in a study of T cell responses to AZD1222 COVID-19 vaccine. Method: immunoSEQ multiplex PCR; TCRdb's copy keeps in-frame clones and lacks some. The data hold about 150,000 clones, with about 81% observed a single time. Sequenced material: peripheral blood, taken on day 0 of MenACWY control vaccination. Source of these receptors: an adult in good health.

This clone was picked up a small number of times. CDR3 residues: CASSKLGNTGELFF. Written as DNA, the CDR3 is TGTGCCAGCAGTAAACTGGGGAACACCGGGGAGCTGTTTTTT. V usage is TRBV9 and J usage is TRBJ2-2; D is uncertain. V lost 5 bases, J lost 1 base, and 9 bases lay in between. CDR1 and CDR2 (germline): SGDLS, YYNGEE. The CDR3 has 14 amino acids.

The rearrangement uses TRBV15 and TRBJ1-1; D is unresolved. Germline loops: CDR1 LNHNV, CDR2 YYDKDF (reference sequence). This CDR3 has 14 residues. With 0 bases removed from V and 0 bases from J, the gap between germline ends came to 5 bases. The CDR3 reads CATSREFLNTEAFF. In nucleotides, the CDR3 is TGTGCCACCAGCAGAGAGTTCCTGAACACTGAAGCTTTCTTT.